This TCR beta chain was recovered during a study of blood T cell repertoires in COVID-19. Assay used: immunoSEQ multiplex PCR; TCRdb lists only in-frame clones, some missing. The table includes fewer than 150,000 clones, 70% to 90% detected once. The receptor's source is a woman aged 50 to 65 who had recovered from COVID-19. Sequenced material: peripheral blood.

CDR3 sequence (DNA): TGTGCCAGCTCGTCCGGGACAGGCGCATTCGAAAAACTGTTTTTT. This gives the protein CASSSGTGAFEKLFF. The chain joins TRBV18 to TRBJ1-4; TRBD1 agrees at 8 bases. Germline CDR1 and CDR2: KGHSH and LQKENI. Trimming took 6 bases from V and 8 from J; bases not matched to a gene: 11. CDR3 length: 15 amino acids.